This T cell receptor beta chain was identified during a study of response to subunit inactivated influenza vaccine. Germline V gene lookup returns CDR1 MDHEN and CDR2 SYDVKM. Trimming at V came to 1 base and at J to 3 bases, leaving 2 bases not matched to a gene. CDR3 length: 15 residues. Each CDR3 protein is one row after TCRdb ran MiXCR on the RT-PCR reads. The table records roughly 190,000 distinct CDR3 sequences, over 9.5% of them present only once. These same data were also listed under a study on T cells expressing NK-cell markers. As that study records: Libraries used 5'RACE template switching adding universal primer site and UMIs. Seven donors tested HCMV-seropositive and one tested seronegative among the eight sequenced. Anti-gamma-delta TCR antibody use in several experiments restricted sorting to alpha-beta TCR T cells.

The specimen was CD8+ T cells sorted from PBMCs, collected about 12 days after vaccination. The receptor's source is a man aged 45-65 years who received an inactivated influenza vaccine. The V gene is TRBV28, the J gene TRBJ2-5, with 10 positions matching TRBD2. The CDR3: CASSLFGTSEETQYF. CDR3 bases: TGTGCCAGCAGTTTATTTGGGACTAGCGAAGAGACCCAGTACTTC.